This T cell receptor beta chain was recovered during a study of PD-1 blockade in classical Hodgkin lymphoma (dated by TCRdb to between 2020 and 2021). Turning to the overall study: Nivolumab dosing was 3 mg/kg intravenously every 2 weeks, continuing until either disease progression or unacceptable toxicity. The study used TCR beta sequencing and CyTOF to define a peripheral blood immune signature of response to PD-1 blockade in classical Hodgkin lymphoma. On the study overall, not on this receptor specifically: Baseline TCR diversity was reported to be lower in newly diagnosed patients than in healthy donors, and even lower in relapsed/refractory patients. By C4D1, a significant rise was seen in CD4+ TCR diversity but not in CD8+ TCR diversity (p=0.0027 vs p=0.16), and the rise was most apparent among complete responders (p=0.02). Patients starting nivolumab less than 1 year after ASCT had lower diversity and were excluded from later analyses to avoid confounding by immune reconstitution. Trial patients achieving complete response had baseline diversity similar to newly diagnosed patients, whereas partial responders and progressors had significantly lower diversity. The study was restricted to a single clinical trial cohort, and the causes of repertoire differences, possibly disease activity or prior therapy, were left undefined.

The Qiagen DNeasy kit was used to extract genomic DNA from unsorted PBMCs and from the negatively selected CD4+ and CD8+ fractions. Amplification of TCR beta CDR3 regions was done by immunoSEQ multiplex PCR with primers that anneal to V and J segments. A synthetic immune receptor repertoire was used to minimize amplification bias, and remaining bias was computationally removed after sequencing. In the source study's methods: Custom Python scripts were used to quantify repertoire diversity as the Shannon entropy index. The unsorted, CD4+ and CD8+ repertoires were each analyzed separately, with the exception of combined analyses, where CD4+ and CD8+ sequences were merged in silico. Clonal expansion was defined as a frequency increase of at least 2-fold after treatment compared with C1D1, and clones undetected at baseline were assigned a pseudocount of 0.5. Clones with 0 or 1 copy at C1D1 were defined as singleton clones, while clones with 2 or more copies were defined as non-singleton clones. By matching protein sequences in sorted samples from the same patient, clones expanded in unsorted samples were annotated as CD4+, CD8+ or unknown. Diversity changes from C1D1 to C4D1 were tested in paired samples using Wilcoxon tests. TCRdb carries this immuneACCESS record with in-frame sequences only. Its versions omit some clonotypes, under half of them owing to an unresolved V gene in the studies checked, with the rest unexplained. Clonal size and the V and J genes are those of that table, whereas D and trimming came from the DNA. For this sample the table gives 43,000 or so clones, of which about nine tenths were detected only once. Approximately 9% of the sample is held by the ten biggest clonotypes.

Reading the label with the study, this specimen's time point is: cycle 1 day 1 (C1D1), immediately before nivolumab initiation. All trial patients had relapsed after autologous stem cell transplantation, with cohorts A, B and C differing in prior brentuximab vedotin exposure. The trial cohort comprised about 60 patients with relapsed/refractory classical Hodgkin lymphoma whose best overall responses were complete response, partial response or progressive disease. In the multi-cohort phase II CheckMate 205 trial, trial patients received single-agent nivolumab. Best overall response was determined by an independent review committee according to the 2007 International Working Group response criteria. PBMCs from the trial were collected at three points: immediately before nivolumab initiation (C1D1), and during therapy at cycle 2 day 1 and cycle 4 day 1. Peripheral blood was collected in 8 mL Vacutainer Cell Preparation Tubes, from which PBMCs were isolated by centrifugation and then cryopreserved.

The germline V gene (reference sequence) provides CDR1 SEHNR and CDR2 FQNEAQ. The V end gives up 6 bases and the J end 2 bases, leaving 6 bases in the junction not matched to a gene. The CDR3, from cysteine to phenylalanine, totals 14 residues. Solely the CDR3 DNA is kept, with 42 bases framed from the first base. This clone has only one observation. The antigen it recognizes is unknown. Per-base qualities were not stored, and no clone one base away is much larger. Here the sequenced sample was peripheral blood mononuclear cells (PBMCs), taken at baseline. The origin of this receptor is a human donor with classical Hodgkin lymphoma. In this chain, TRBV7-9 is recombined with TRBJ2-5; 7 bases in the middle match TRBD1. In nucleotide form, the sequence is TGTGCCAGCAGGACCCCGGGACAGCAAGAGACCCAGTACTTC. It codes for CASRTPGQQETQYF.